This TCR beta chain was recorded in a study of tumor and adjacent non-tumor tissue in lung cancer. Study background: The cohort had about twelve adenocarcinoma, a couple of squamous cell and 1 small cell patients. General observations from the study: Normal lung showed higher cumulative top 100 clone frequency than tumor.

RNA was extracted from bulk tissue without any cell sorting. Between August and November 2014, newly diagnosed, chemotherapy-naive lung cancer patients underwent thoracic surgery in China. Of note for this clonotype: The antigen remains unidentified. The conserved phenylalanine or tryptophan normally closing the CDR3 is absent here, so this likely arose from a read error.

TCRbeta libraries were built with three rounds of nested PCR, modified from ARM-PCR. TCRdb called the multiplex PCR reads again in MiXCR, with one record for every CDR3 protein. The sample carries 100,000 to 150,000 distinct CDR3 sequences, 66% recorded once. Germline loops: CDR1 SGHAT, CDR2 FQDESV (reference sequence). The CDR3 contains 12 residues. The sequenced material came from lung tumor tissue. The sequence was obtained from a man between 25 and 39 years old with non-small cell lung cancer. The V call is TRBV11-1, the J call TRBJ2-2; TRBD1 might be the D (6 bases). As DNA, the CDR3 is TGTGCCAGCAGCTTGGGGCAAGGGGGGCTGTTTCTT. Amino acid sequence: CASSLGQGGLFL.